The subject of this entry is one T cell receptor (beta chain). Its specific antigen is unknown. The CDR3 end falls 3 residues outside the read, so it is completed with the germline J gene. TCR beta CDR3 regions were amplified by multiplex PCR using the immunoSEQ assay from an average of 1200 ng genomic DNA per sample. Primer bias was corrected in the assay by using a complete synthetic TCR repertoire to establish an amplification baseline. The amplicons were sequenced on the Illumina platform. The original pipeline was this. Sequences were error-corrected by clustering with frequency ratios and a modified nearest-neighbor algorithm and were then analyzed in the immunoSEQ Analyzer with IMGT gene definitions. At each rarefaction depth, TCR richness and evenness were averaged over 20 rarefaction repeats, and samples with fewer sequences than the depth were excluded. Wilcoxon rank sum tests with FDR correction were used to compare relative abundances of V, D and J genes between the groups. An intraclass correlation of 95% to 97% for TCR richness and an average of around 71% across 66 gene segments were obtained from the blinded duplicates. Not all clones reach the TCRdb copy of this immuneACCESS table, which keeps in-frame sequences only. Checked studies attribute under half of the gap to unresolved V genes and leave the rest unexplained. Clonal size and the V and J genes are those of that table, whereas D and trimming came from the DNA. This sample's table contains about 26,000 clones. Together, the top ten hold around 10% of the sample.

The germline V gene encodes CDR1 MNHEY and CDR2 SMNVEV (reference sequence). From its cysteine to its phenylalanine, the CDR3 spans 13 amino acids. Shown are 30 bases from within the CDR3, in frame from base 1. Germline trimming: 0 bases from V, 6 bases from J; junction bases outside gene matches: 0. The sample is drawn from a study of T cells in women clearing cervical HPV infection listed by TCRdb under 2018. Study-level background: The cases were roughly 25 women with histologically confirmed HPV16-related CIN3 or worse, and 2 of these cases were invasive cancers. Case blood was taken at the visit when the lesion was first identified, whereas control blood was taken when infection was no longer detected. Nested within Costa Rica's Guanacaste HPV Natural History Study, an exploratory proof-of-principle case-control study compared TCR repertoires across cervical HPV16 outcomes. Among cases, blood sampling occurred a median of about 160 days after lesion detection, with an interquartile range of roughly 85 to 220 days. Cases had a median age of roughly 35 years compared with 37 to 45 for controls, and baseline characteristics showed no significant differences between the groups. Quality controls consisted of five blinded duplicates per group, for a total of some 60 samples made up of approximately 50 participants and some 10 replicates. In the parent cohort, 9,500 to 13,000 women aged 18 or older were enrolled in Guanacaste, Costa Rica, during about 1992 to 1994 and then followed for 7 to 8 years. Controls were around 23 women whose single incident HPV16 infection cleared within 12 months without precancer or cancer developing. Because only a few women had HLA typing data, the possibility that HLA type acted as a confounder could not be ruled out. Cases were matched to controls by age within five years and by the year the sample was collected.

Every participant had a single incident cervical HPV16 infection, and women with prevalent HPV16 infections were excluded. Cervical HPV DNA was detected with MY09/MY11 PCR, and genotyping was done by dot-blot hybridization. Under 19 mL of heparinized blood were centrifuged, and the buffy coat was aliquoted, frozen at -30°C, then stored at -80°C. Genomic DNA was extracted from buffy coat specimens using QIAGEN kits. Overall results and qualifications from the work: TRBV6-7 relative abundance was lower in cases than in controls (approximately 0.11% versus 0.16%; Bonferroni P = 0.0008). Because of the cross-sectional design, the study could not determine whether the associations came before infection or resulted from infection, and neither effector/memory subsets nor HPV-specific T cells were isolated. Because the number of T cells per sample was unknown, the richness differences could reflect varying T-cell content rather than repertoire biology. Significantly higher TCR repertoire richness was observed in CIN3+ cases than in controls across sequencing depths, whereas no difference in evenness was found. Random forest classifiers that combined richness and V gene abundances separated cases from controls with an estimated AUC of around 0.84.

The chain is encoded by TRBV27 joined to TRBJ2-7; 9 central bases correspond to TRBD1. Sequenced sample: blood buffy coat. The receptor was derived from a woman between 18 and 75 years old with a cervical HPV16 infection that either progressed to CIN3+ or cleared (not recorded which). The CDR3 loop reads CASSLSDRGEQYF. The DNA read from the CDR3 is TGTGCCAGCAGTTTATCGGACAGGGGCGAG.